This TCR beta chain came from a study of T cell responses to AZD1222 COVID-19 vaccine. Trimming shortened V by 6 bases and J by 8 bases, and 7 bases separated the two germline ends. This CDR3 contains 11 residues. Germline assignment: CDR1 SNHLY and CDR2 FYNNEI. The method was immunoSEQ multiplex PCR; TCRdb's version includes in-frame clones alone and lacks a portion of them. This sample carries roughly 170,000 clones, around 94% of them seen once, and the ten largest clones take 1.5% to 2%. This sequence joins TRBV2 and TRBJ1-4, with D unresolved. The sequence derives from an adult who received the AZD1222 COVID-19 vaccine. Source: peripheral blood, taken 28 days after the second AZD1222 dose. CDR3 amino acids: CASSESEKLFF. As DNA, the CDR3 is TGTGCCAGCAGCGAAAGCGAAAAACTGTTTTTT. Full variable domain (remainder filled in from reference TRBV2 and TRBJ1-4): EPEVTQTPSHQVTQMGQEVILRCVPISNHLYFYWYRQILGQKVEFLVSFYNNEISEKSEIFDDQFSVERPDGSNFTLKIRSTKLEDSAMYFCASSESEKLFFGSGTQLSVL.